This section outlines one T cell receptor beta chain sequence together with its context. Clones were sequenced by immunoSEQ multiplex PCR, and TCRdb holds only the in-frame ones, with some missing. The sample gives around 68,000 clones, about nine tenths of which show up once; over 2% is in the top ten. The sample belongs to a study of T cell changes during pregnancy in multiple sclerosis. The receptor comes from a female donor in good health, enrolled as a control in a pregnancy study. The sample in question was peripheral blood, obtained in the third trimester of pregnancy.

CDR3 coding DNA: TGCGCCAGCAGCCTGGGAATTAGCTCTGGGGCCAACGTCCTGACTTTC. Encoded protein: CASSLGISSGANVLTF. The chain has TRBV5-1 and TRBJ2-6, with D unclear. This CDR3 spans 16 amino acids. Per germline, CDR1 SGHRS and CDR2 YFSETQ. V was shortened by 4 bases and J by 0 bases, with 11 bases between the two germline ends.